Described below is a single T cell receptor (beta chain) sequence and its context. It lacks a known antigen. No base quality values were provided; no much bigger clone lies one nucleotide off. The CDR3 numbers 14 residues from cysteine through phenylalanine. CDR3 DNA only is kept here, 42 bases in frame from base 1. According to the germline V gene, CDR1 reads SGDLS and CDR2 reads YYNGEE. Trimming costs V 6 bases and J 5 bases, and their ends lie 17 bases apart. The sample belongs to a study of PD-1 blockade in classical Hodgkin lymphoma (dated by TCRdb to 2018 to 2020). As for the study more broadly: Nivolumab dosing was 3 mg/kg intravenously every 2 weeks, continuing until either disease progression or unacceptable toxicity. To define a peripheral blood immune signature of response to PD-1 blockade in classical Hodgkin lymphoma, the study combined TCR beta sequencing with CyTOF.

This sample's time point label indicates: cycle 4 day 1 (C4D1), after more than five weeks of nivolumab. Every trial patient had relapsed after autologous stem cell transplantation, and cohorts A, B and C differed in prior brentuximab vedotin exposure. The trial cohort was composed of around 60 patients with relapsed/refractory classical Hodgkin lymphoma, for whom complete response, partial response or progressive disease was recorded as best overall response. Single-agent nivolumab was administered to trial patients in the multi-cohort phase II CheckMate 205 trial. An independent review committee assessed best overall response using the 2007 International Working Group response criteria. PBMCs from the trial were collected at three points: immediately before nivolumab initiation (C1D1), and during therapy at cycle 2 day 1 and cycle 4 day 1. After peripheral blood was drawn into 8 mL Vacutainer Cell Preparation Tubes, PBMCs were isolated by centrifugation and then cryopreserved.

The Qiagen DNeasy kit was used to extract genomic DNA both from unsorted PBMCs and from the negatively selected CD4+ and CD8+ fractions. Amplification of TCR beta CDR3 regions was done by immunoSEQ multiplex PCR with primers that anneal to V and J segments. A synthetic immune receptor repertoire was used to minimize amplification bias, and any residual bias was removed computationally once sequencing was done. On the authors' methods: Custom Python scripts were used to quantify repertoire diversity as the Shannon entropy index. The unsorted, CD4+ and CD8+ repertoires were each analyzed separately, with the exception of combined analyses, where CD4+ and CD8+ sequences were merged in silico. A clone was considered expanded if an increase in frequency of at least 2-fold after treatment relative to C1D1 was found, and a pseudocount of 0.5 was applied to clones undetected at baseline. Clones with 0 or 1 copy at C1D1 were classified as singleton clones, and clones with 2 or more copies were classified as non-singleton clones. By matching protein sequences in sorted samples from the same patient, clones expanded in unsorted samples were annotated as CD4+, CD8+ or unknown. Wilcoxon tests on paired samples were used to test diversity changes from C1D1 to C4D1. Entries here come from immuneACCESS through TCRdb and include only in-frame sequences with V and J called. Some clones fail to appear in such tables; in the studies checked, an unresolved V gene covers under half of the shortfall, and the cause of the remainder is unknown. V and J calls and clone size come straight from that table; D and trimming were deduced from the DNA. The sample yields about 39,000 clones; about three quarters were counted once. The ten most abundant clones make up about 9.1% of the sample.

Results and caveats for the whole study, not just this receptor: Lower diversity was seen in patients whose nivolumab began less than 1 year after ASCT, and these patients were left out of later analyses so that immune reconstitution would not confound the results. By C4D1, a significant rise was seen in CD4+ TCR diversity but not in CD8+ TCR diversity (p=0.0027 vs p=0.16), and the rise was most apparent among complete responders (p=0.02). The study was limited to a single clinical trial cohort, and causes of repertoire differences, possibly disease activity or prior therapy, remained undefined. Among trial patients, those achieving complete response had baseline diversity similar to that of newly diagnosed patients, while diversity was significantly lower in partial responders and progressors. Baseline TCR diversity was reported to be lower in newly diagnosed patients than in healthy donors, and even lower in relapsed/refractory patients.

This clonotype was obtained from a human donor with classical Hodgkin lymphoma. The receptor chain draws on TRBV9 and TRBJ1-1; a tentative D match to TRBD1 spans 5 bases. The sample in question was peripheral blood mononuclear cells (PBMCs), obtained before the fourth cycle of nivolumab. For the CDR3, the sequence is CASTEVGGWTEAFF. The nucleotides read TGTGCCAGCACGGAGGTCGGGGGGTGGACTGAAGCTTTCTTT.